The present T cell receptor (beta chain) was sequenced within a study of shared clonotypes between healthy human individuals. Study observations and caveats: Naive subsets usually exceeded memory subsets in estimated richness.

Clones were sequenced by immunoSEQ multiplex PCR, and TCRdb holds only the in-frame ones, with some missing. The repertoire holds about 2.4 million clones, with approximately 92% as singletons. On this clone itself: Its antigen is unknown.

V lost 6 bases and J 2 bases, leaving 13 bases between the germline ends. Germline CDR1 is SEHNR and CDR2 is FQNEAQ (reference sequence). This CDR3 is 15 amino acids long. The V and J genes are TRBV7-9 and TRBJ2-2; a possible D gene is TRBD1 (6 bases). The specimen was naive CD4+ T cells sorted from blood. Subset: CD45RA+ positively selected. This sequence originates from a man younger than 35 in good health. Here the CDR3 reads CASSSWGPNTGELFF. CDR3 nucleotide sequence: TGTGCCAGCAGTTCCTGGGGGCCCAACACCGGGGAGCTGTTTTTT.